The entry below describes one T cell receptor beta chain. Using immunoSEQ multiplex PCR, the repertoire was profiled, and TCRdb retains in-frame clones only, with some absent. Of some 96,000 clones in the sample, approximately 93% were seen once. The data stem from a study of control samples from healthy donors and cancer patients. CDR1 LGHDT and CDR2 YNNKEL come from the germline V gene (reference sequence). The junction had 4 bases not matched to a gene; V was cut back by 5 bases and J by 0 bases. The CDR3 has 15 amino acids. The TCR was taken from a man aged 18 to 30 in good health. The V call is TRBV3-1 (or the pseudogene TRBV3-2), the J call TRBJ1-3; 7 positions match TRBD1. The sequenced material came from blood. The CDR3 DNA follows: TGTGCCAGCAGCTCACAGGGGTACTCTGGAAACACCATATATTTT. This sequence encodes CASSSQGYSGNTIYF.